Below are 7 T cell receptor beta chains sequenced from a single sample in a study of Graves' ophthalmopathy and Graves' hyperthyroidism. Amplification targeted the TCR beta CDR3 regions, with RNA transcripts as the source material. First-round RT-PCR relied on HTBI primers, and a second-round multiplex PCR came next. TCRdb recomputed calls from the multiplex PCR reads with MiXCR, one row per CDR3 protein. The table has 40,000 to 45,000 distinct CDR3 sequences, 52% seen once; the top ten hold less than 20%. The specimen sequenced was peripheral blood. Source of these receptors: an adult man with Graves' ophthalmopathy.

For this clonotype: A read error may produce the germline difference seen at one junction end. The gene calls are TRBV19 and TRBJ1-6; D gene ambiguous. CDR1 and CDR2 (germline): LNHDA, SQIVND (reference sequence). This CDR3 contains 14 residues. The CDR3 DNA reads TGTGCCAGTAGTATTTCGGGGAGGAATTCACCCCTCCGATTT. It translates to CASSISGRNSPLRF.

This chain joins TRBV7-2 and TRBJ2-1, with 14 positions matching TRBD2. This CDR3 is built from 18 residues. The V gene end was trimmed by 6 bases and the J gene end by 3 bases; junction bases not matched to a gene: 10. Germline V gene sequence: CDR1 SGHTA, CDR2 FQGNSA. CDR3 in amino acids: CASSYRTSGRRLYNEQFF. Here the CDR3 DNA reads TGTGCCAGCAGTTACAGGACTAGCGGGAGGAGGCTCTACAATGAGCAGTTCTTC.

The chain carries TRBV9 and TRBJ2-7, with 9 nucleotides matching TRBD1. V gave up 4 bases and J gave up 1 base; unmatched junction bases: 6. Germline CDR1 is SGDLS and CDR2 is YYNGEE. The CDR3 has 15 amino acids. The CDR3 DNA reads TGTGCCAGCAGCCTCGGGGACAGGGAGTCCTACGAGCAGTACTTC. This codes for CASSLGDRESYEQYF.

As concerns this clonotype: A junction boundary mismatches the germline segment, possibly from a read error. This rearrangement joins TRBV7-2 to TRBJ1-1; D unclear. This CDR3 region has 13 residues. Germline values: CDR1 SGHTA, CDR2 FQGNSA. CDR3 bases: TGTGCTAGCAGCCCACGGAGAAACACTGAAGCTTTCTTT. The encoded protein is CASSPRRNTEAFF. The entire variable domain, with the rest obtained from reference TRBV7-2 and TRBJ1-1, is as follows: GAGVSQSPSNKVTEKGKDVELRCDPISGHTALYWYRQSLGQGLEFLIYFQGNSAPDKSGLPSDRFSAERTGGSVSTLTIQRTQQEDSAVYLCASSPRRNTEAFFGQGTRLTVV.

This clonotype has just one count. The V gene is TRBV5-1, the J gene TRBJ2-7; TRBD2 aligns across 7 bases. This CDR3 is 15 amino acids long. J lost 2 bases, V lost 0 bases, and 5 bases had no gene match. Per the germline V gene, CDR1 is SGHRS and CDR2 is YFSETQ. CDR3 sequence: CASSLGAGGTYEQYF. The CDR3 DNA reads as TGCGCCAGCAGCTTGGGTGCCGGGGGGACCTACGAGCAGTACTTC. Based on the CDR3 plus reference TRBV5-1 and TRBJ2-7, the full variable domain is KAGVTQTPRYLIKTRGQQVTLSCSPISGHRSVSWYQQTPGQGLQFLFEYFSETQRNKGNFPGRFSGRQFSNSRSEMNVSTLELGDSALYLCASSLGAGGTYEQYFGPGTRLTVT.

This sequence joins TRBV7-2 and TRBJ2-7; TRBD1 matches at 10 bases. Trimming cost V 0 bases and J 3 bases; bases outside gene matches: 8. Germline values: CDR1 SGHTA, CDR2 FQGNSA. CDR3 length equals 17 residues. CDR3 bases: TGTGCCAGCAGCTTAGCCTCGTCGGGACAGGGGCTCTACGAGCAGTACTTC. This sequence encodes CASSLASSGQGLYEQYF. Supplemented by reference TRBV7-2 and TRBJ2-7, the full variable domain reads GAGVSQSPSNKVTEKGKDVELRCDPISGHTALYWYRQSLGQGLEFLIYFQGNSAPDKSGLPSDRFSAERTGGSVSTLTIQRTQQEDSAVYLCASSLASSGQGLYEQYFGPGTRLTVT.

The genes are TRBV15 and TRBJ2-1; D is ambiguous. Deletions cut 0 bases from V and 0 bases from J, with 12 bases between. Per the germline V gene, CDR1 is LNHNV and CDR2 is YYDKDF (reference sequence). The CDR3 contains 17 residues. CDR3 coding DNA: TGTGCCACCAGCAGAGATGTCTGGGATAGCTCCTACAATGAGCAGTTCTTC. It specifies CATSRDVWDSSYNEQFF.